This T cell receptor beta chain was observed in a study of shared clonotypes between healthy human individuals. The donors were adults (healthy and HIV-negative) with no recent acute infections or vaccinations. Assay used: immunoSEQ multiplex PCR; TCRdb lists only in-frame clones, some missing. Found here are 2 million to 2.5 million clones, roughly 93% of them singletons; the top ten hold approximately 0.4%. Germline V gene sequence: CDR1 SGHNT, CDR2 YYREEE (reference sequence). V gave up 3 bases and J gave up 5 bases, with 14 bases separating them. This CDR3 has 14 amino acids. The TCR sequence derives from a man aged 18 to 30 in good health. Some clones in this sample may be carry-over from other donors' samples. The V and J genes are TRBV5-4 and TRBJ1-2; D perhaps matches TRBD1 (6 bases). What was sequenced was naive CD4+ T cells from PBMCs. The sample's subset: CD45RA+ positively selected. DNA for the CDR3: TGTGCCAGCAGCTCAGGGGCGGAGGGATATGGCTACACCTTC. It is translated as CASSSGAEGYGYTF. The whole variable domain, filled in from reference TRBV5-4 and TRBJ1-2, reads ETGVTQSPTHLIKTRGQQVTLRCSSQSGHNTVSWYQQALGQGPQFIFQYYREEENGRGNFPPRFSGLQFPNYSSELNVNALELDDSALYLCASSSGAEGYGYTFGSGTRLTVV.